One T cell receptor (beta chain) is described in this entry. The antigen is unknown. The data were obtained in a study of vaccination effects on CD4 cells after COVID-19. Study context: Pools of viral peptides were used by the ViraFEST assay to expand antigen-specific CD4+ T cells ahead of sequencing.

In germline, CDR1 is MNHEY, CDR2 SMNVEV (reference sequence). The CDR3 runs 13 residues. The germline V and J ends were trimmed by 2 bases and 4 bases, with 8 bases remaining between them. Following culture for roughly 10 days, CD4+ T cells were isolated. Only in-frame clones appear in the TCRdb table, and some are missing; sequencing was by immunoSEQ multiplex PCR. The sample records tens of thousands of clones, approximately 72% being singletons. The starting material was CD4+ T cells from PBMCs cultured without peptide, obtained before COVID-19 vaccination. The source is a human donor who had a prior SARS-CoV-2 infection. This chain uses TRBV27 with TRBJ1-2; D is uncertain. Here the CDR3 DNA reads TGTGCCAGCAGTTTAGACGGATTCTATGGCTACACCTTC. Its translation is CASSLDGFYGYTF.